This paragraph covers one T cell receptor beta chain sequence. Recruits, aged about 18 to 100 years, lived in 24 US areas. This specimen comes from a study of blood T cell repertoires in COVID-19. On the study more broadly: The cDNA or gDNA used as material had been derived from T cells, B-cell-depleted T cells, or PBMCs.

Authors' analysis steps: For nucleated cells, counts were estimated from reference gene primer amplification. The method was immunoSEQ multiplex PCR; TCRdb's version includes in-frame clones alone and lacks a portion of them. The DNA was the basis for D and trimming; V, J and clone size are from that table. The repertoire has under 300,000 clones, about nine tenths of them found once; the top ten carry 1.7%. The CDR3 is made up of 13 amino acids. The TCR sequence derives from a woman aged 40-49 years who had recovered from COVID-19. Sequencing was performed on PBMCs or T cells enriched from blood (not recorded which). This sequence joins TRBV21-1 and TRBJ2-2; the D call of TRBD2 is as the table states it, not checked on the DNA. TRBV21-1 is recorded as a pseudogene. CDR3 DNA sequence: TGTGCCAGCAGCCGGTCCGACACCGGGGAGCTGTTTTTT. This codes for CASSRSDTGELFF.